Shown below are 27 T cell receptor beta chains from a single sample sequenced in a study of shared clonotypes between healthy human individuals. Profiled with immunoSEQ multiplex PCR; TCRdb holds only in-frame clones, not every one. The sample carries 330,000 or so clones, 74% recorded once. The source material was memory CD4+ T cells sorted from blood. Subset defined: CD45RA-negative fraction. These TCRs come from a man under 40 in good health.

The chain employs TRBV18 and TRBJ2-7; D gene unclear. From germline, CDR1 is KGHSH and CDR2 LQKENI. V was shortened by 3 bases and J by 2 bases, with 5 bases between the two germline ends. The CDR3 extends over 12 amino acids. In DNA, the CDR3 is TGTGCCAGCTCACCTCTCCCCTACGAGCAGTACTTC. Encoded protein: CASSPLPYEQYF. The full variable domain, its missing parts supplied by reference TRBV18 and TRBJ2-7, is NAGVMQNPRHLVRRRGQEARLRCSPMKGHSHVYWYRQLPEEGLKFMVYLQKENIIDESGMPKERFSAEFPKEGPSILRIQQVVRGDSAAYFCASSPLPYEQYFGPGTRLTVT.

CDR3 in DNA: TGTGCCAGCAGCTTAGTGGCGGGGCCACCCTACGAGCAGTACTTC. It codes for CASSLVAGPPYEQYF. V usage is TRBV11-3 and J usage is TRBJ2-7, with D possibly matching TRBD2 (6 bases). Between the trimmed V and J ends, which lost 1 base and 2 bases, there was a span of 12 bases. Germline V gene lookup returns CDR1 SGHNT and CDR2 YENEEA. The CDR3 is made up of 15 amino acids.

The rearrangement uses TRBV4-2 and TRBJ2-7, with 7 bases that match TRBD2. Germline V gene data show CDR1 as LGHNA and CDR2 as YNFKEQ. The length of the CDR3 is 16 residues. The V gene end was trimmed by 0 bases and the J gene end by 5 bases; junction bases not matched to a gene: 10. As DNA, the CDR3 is TGTGCCAGCAGCCAAGATACGGCGGGAGAGGCGAACGAGCAGTACTTC. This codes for CASSQDTAGEANEQYF.

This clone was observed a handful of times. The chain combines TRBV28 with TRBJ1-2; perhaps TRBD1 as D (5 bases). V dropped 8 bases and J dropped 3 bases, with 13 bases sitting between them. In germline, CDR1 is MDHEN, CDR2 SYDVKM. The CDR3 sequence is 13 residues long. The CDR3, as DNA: TGTGCCAGCCGGGACCTCTCCTACTATGGCTACACCTTC. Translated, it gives CASRDLSYYGYTF.

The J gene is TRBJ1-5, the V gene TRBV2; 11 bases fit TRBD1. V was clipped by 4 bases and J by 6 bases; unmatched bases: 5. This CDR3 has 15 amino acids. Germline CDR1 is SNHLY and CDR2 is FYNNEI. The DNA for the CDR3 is TGTGCCAGCAGTGCCGGACAGGGGGCCTTTCAGCCCCAGCATTTT. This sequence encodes CASSAGQGAFQPQHF.

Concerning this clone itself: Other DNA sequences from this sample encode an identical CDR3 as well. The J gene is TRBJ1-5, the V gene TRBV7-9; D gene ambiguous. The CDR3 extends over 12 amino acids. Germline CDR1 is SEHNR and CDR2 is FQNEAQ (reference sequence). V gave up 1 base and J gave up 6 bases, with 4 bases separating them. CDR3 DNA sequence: TGTGCCAGCAGCTTAGGTGGTCAGCCCCAGCATTTT. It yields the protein CASSLGGQPQHF.

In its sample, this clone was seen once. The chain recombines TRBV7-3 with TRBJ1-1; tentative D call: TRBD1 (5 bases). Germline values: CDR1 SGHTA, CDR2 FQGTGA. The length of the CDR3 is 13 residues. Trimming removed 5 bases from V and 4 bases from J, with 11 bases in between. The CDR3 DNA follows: TGTGCCAGCAGCCGGGACTATTCCACTGAAGCTTTCTTT. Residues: CASSRDYSTEAFF.

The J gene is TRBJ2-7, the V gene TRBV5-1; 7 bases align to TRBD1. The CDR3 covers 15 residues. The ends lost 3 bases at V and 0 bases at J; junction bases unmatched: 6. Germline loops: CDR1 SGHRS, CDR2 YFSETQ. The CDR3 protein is CASSWMGQSSYEQYF. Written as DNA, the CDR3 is TGCGCCAGCAGCTGGATGGGACAGAGCTCCTACGAGCAGTACTTC.

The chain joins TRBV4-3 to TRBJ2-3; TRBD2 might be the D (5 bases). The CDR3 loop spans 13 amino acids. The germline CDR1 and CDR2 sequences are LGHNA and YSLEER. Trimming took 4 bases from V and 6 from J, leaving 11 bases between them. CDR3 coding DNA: TGCGCCAGCAGCCGGACTCACGGCGATACGCAGTATTTT. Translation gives CASSRTHGDTQYF.

CDR3 sequence: CASSFRRSRGYTF. CDR3 in DNA: TGTGCCAGCAGTTTCCGAAGATCCAGGGGCTACACCTTC. The chain uses TRBV28 and TRBJ1-2; D is unclear. The CDR3 contains 13 residues. V was clipped by 3 bases and J by 8 bases, with 13 bases between them. Germline loops: CDR1 MDHEN, CDR2 SYDVKM.

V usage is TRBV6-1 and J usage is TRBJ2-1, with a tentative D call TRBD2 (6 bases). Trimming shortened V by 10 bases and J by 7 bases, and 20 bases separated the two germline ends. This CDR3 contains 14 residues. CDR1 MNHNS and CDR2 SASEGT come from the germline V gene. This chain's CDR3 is CAITRSGVGNEQFF. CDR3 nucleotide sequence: TGTGCCATCACGAGGTCGGGAGTGGGAAATGAGCAGTTCTTC.

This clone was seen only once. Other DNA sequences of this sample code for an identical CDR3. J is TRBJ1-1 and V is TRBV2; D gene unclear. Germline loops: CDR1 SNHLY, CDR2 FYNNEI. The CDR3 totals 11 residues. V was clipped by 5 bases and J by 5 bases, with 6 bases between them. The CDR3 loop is CASSYDTEAFF. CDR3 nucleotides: TGTGCCAGCAGTTATGATACTGAAGCTTTCTTT.

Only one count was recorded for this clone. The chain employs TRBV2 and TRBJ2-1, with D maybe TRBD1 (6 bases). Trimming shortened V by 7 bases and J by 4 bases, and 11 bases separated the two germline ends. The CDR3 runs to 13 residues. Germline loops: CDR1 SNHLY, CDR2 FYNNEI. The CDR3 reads CASTPDRYNEQFF. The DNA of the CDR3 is TGTGCCAGCACCCCGGACAGATACAATGAGCAGTTCTTC.

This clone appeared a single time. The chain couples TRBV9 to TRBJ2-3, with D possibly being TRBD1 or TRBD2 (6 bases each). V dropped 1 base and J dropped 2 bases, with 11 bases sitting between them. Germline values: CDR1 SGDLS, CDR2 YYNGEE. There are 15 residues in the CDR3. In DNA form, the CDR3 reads TGTGCCAGCAGCGTAAGGGGGGAGTTCACAGATACGCAGTATTTT. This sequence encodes CASSVRGEFTDTQYF.

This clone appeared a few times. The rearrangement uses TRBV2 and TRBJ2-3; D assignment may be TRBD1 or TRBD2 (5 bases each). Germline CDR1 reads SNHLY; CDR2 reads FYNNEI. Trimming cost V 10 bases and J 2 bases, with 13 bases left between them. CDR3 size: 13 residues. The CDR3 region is CATRDGYTDTQYF. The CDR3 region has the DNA TGTGCCACACGGGACGGCTACACAGATACGCAGTATTTT.

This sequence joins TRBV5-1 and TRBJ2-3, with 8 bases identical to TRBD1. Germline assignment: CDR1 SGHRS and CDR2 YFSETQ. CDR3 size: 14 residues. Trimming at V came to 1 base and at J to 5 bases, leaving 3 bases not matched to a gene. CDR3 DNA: TGCGCCAGCAGCTTGCAGGGGGCGGAAGATACGCAGTATTTT. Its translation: CASSLQGAEDTQYF.

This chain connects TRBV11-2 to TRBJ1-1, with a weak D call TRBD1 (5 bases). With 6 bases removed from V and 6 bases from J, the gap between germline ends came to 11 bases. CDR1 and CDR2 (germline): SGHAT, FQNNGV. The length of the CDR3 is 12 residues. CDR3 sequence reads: CASRGRRAEAFF. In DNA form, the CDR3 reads TGTGCCAGCAGGGGCCGCAGGGCTGAAGCTTTCTTT.

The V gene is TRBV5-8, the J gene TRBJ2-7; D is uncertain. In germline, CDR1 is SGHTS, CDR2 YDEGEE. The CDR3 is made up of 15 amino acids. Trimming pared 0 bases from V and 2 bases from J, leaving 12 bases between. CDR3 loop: CASSLATSGTYEQYF. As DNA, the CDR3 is TGTGCCAGCAGCTTGGCGACTTCTGGTACCTACGAGCAGTACTTC.

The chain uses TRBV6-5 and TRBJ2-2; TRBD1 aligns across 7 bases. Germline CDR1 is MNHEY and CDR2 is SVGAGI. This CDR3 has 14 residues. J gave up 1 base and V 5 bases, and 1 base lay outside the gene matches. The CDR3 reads CASSRTGNTGELFF. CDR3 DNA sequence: TGTGCCAGCAGTCGGACAGGGAACACCGGGGAGCTGTTTTTT.

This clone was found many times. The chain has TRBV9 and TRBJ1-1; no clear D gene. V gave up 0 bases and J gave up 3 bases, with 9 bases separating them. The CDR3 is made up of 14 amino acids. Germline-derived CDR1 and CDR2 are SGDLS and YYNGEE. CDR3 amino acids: CASSVDQGYTEAFF. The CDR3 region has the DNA TGTGCCAGCAGCGTAGACCAAGGCTACACTGAAGCTTTCTTT. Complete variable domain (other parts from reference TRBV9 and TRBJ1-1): DSGVTQTPKHLITATGQRVTLRCSPRSGDLSVYWYQQSLDQGLQFLIQYYNGEERAKGNILERFSAQQFPDLHSELNLSSLELGDSALYFCASSVDQGYTEAFFGQGTRLTVV.

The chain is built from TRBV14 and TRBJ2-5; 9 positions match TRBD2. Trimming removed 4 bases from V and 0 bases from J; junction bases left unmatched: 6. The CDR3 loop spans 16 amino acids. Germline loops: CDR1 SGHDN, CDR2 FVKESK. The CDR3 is CASSPRLAAYQETQYF. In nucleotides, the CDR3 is TGTGCCAGCAGCCCCCGACTAGCGGCGTACCAAGAGACCCAGTACTTC.

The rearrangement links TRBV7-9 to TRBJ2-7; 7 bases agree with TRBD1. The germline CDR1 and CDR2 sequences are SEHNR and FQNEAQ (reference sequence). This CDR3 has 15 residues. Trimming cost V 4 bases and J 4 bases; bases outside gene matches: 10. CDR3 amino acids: CASSWLRQGQYEQYF. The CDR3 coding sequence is TGTGCCAGCAGCTGGCTTAGACAGGGTCAGTACGAGCAGTACTTC.

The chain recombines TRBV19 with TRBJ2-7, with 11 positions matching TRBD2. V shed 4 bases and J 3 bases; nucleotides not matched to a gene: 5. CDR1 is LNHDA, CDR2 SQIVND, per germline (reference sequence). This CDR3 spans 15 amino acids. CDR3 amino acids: CASSRQLAGVYEQYF. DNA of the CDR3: TGTGCCAGTAGTAGGCAACTAGCGGGAGTCTACGAGCAGTACTTC.

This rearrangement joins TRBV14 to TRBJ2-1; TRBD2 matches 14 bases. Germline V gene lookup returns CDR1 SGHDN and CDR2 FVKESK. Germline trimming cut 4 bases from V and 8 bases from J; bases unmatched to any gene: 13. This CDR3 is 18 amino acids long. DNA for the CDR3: TGTGCCAGCAGCCTGCGCTCGGGACTAGCGGGAGTAGGCGATGAGCAGTTCTTC. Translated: CASSLRSGLAGVGDEQFF.

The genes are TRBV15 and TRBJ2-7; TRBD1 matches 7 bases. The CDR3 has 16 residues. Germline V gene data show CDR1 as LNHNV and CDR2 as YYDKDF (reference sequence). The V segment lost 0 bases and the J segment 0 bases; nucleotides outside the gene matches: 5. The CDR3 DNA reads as TGTGCCACCAGCAGAGAGACAGGGAAAAGCTCCTACGAGCAGTACTTC. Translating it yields CATSRETGKSSYEQYF.

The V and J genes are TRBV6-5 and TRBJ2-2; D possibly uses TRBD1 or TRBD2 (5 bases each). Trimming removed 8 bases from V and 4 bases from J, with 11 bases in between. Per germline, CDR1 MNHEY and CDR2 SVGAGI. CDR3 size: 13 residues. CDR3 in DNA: TGTGCCAGCTGGACACGGGGCACCGGGGAGCTGTTTTTT. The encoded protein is CASWTRGTGELFF.

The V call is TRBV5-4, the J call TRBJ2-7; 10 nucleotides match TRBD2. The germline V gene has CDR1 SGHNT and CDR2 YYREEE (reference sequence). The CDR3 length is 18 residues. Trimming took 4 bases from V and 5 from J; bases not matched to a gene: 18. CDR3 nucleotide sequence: TGTGCCAGCAGCCCATCCGCCCTCCTAGCGGGAGCTTTCAACGAGCAGTACTTC. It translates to CASSPSALLAGAFNEQYF. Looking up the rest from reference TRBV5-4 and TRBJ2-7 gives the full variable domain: ETGVTQSPTHLIKTRGQQVTLRCSSQSGHNTVSWYQQALGQGPQFIFQYYREEENGRGNFPPRFSGLQFPNYSSELNVNALELDDSALYLCASSPSALLAGAFNEQYFGPGTRLTVT.